This record concerns one TCR beta chain sequence. What it recognizes is unknown. The sample comes from a study of blood T cells in healthy people across ages. Study-wide points: Greater diversity and more naive CD4+ cells were seen in long-lived donors than in aged donors. Per million T cells, TCR beta diversity dropped roughly linearly as age increased.

With a J-beta primer mix and a sample-barcoded 5' primer, a second PCR ran roughly 6 to 11 cycles. Each of the cDNA molecules was tagged by a template-switch adaptor with 12 random nucleotides. TCRdb fed the 5' RACE reads into MiXCR, producing one record per CDR3 protein. The sample gives 1.5 million to 2 million distinct CDR3 sequences, just under 50% of which show up once; less than 2.5% is in the top ten. The CDR3 consists of 14 residues. V lost 5 bases to trimming and J lost 3 bases, with 17 bases between them. The germline CDR1 and CDR2 sequences are SQVTM and ANQGSEA. The chain uses TRBV29-1 and TRBJ2-7; no clear D. Sample: blood. The clonotype was recovered from a woman aged 40 to 50 in good health. The CDR3 region is CSVSLGRMLYEQYF. The DNA of the CDR3 is TGCAGCGTTTCCCTCGGACGAATGCTCTACGAGCAGTACTTC.